This entry lists 5 T cell receptor beta chains sequenced from one sample in a study of T-cell memory formation after mild COVID-19. TCRdb re-called the 5' RACE reads with MiXCR, one entry per CDR3 protein. In the table there are around 340,000 distinct CDR3 sequences, around 15% of which are singletons. The specimen was PBMCs or a T cell subset sorted from them (not recorded which). The receptors derive from a man aged 18 to 29 who had mild COVID-19 (a few samples of this study predate the infection). Cell type and time point are not known.

This clonotype was seen only a few times. This chain joins TRBV20-1 and TRBJ1-5; D is perhaps TRBD1 (6 bases). From germline, CDR1 is DFQATT and CDR2 SNEGSKA (reference sequence). V shed 6 bases and J shed 7 bases, with 13 bases lying between them. The CDR3 runs to 12 residues. This CDR3 is CSARAGEQPQHF. In DNA form, the CDR3 reads TGCAGTGCGAGGGCAGGGGAACAGCCCCAGCATTTT.

The J gene is TRBJ1-1, the V gene TRBV5-1; perhaps TRBD1 as D (5 bases). The CDR3 covers 14 residues. Germline CDR1 reads SGHRS; CDR2 reads YFSETQ. Trimming cost V 5 bases and J 2 bases, with 13 bases left between them. The CDR3 DNA is TGCGCCAGCAGACGACAGACAACAAACACTGAAGCTTTCTTT. Amino acid sequence: CASRRQTTNTEAFF.

This chain connects TRBV5-1 to TRBJ2-7; D is tentatively TRBD1 or TRBD2 (5 bases each). Germline-derived CDR1 and CDR2 are SGHRS and YFSETQ. This CDR3 spans 15 amino acids. V was clipped by 4 bases and J by 1 base, with 15 bases between them. This CDR3 reads CASSQSLGRSYEQYF. In nucleotides, the CDR3 is TGCGCCAGCAGCCAAAGCCTGGGACGGTCCTACGAGCAGTACTTC.

This clonotype was seen ten or more times. The chain links TRBV7-8 to TRBJ2-3; a weak D match, TRBD2 (7 bases). Trimming stripped 9 bases from V and 3 bases from J, with 22 bases between. The CDR3 has 16 residues. Per germline, CDR1 SGHVS and CDR2 FQNEAQ. Here the CDR3 reads CASSGGLAALTDTQYF. CDR3 in DNA: TGTGCCAGTTCGGGGGGCCTAGCGGCCCTAACAGATACGCAGTATTTT.

The V call is TRBV20-1, the J call TRBJ1-6, with D perhaps matching TRBD1 (5 bases). Trimming took off 5 bases at V and 8 bases at J, with 13 bases between the two ends. The CDR3 contains 13 residues. Germline loops: CDR1 DFQATT, CDR2 SNEGSKA (reference sequence). The chain's CDR3 is CSAAGEGDSPLHF. CDR3 sequence (DNA): TGCAGTGCTGCTGGGGAAGGGGATTCACCCCTCCACTTT.